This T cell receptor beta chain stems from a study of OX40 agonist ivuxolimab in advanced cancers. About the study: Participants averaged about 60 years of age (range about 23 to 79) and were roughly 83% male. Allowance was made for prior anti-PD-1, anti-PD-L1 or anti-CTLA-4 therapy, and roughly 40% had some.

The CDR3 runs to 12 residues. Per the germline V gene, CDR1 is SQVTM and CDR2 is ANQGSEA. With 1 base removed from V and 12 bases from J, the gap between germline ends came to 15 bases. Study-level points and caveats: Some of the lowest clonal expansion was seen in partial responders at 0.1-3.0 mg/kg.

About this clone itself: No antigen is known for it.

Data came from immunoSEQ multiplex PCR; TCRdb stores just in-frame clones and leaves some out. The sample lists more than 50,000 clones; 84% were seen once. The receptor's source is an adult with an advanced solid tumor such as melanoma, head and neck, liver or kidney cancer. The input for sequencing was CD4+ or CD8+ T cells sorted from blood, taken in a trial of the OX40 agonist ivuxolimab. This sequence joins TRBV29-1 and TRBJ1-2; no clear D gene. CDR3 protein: CSVEVPIQPHTF. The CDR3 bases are TGCAGCGTTGAAGTACCCATCCAACCCCACACCTTC.